The next 5 T cell receptor beta chains were all read from a single sample in a study of OX40 agonist ivuxolimab in advanced cancers. Method: immunoSEQ multiplex PCR; TCRdb's copy keeps in-frame clones and lacks some. The table has tens of thousands of clones, around 90% seen once. This sample comprised CD4+ or CD8+ T cells sorted from blood, obtained in a trial of the OX40 agonist ivuxolimab. These receptor sequences come from an adult with an advanced solid tumor such as melanoma, head and neck, liver or kidney cancer.

In this sample, this clone turned up a few times. This chain links TRBV29-1 with TRBJ2-3; tentative D call: TRBD1 (6 bases). Trimming removed 4 bases at V and 0 bases at J, with 11 bases between. CDR3 length: 14 amino acids. From germline, CDR1 is SQVTM and CDR2 ANQGSEA. CDR3 bases: TGCAGCGTTGTGGTTACAGGGAGCACAGATACGCAGTATTTT. It yields the protein CSVVVTGSTDTQYF.

The rearrangement links TRBV5-1 to TRBJ2-1; tentatively, D is TRBD1 or TRBD2 (7 bases each). Trimming stripped 0 bases from V and 10 bases from J, with 23 bases between. CDR1 SGHRS and CDR2 YFSETQ come from the germline V gene. The CDR3 length is 17 residues. The CDR3 region is CASSLVGWQGGSQEQFF. For the CDR3, the DNA is TGCGCCAGCAGCTTGGTGGGTTGGCAGGGGGGGTCTCAAGAGCAGTTCTTC.

The chain recombines TRBV29-1 with TRBJ1-6, with D possibly matching TRBD1 (5 bases). Germline lookup yields CDR1 SQVTM and CDR2 ANQGSEA. CDR3 length equals 13 residues. V dropped 4 bases and J dropped 8 bases, with 12 bases sitting between them. CDR3 loop: CSVAAGWDSPLHF. In DNA, the CDR3 is TGCAGCGTTGCGGCAGGGTGGGATTCACCCCTCCACTTT.

The rearrangement joins TRBV18 to TRBJ2-7; a possible D gene is TRBD1 (6 bases). Germline lookup yields CDR1 KGHSH and CDR2 LQKENI. The length of the CDR3 is 12 residues. The germline V and J ends were trimmed by 3 bases and 5 bases, with 8 bases remaining between them. The CDR3 DNA sequence: TGTGCCAGCTCACCCAACAGGGACGAGCAGTACTTC. It encodes CASSPNRDEQYF.

This chain links TRBV6-5 with TRBJ2-2; D is undetermined. The length of the CDR3 is 13 residues. Germline lookup yields CDR1 MNHEY and CDR2 SVGAGI. Trimming removed 8 bases at V and 0 bases at J, with 7 bases between. The CDR3 here is CASGDTNTGELFF. The CDR3 bases are TGTGCCAGCGGCGACACGAACACCGGGGAGCTGTTTTTT.